Below are 4 T cell receptor beta chains sequenced from a single sample in a study of cytomegalovirus exposure and HLA in healthy donors. With 60 Vbeta and 13 Jbeta primers, the PCR was carried out. Profiling relied on immunoSEQ multiplex PCR, and the TCRdb table lists in-frame clones only, not all of them. The sample has more than 130,000 clones, roughly 77% seen once. Sequencing was performed on PBMCs. The receptors derive from a man under 40 in good health and CMV-seronegative.

The chain is built from TRBV11-2 and TRBJ2-3; 8 nucleotides match TRBD1. The germline V gene encodes CDR1 SGHAT and CDR2 FQNNGV. Trimming removed 5 bases from V and 5 bases from J; junction bases left unmatched: 9. This CDR3 has 15 residues. The CDR3 coding sequence is TGTGCCAGCAGCCACCTCGACAGGGGTGAAGATACGCAGTATTTT. This gives the protein CASSHLDRGEDTQYF.

V is TRBV25-1 and J is TRBJ1-2, with no clear D. From germline, CDR1 is MGHDK and CDR2 SYGVNS. The CDR3 consists of 11 residues. Trimming pared 3 bases from V and 10 bases from J, leaving 9 bases between. This CDR3 reads CASSDDTVYTF. In DNA, the CDR3 is TGTGCCAGCAGTGATGACACGGTCTACACCTTC.

The chain has TRBV7-9 and TRBJ2-7; 16 positions agree with TRBD2. Germline trimming cut 5 bases from V and 1 base from J; bases unmatched to any gene: 5. CDR1 and CDR2 (germline): SEHNR, FQNEAQ (reference sequence). CDR3 length equals 17 residues. The CDR3 region has the DNA TGTGCCAGCAGCCGGGGACTAGCGGGAGGGAATTCCTACGAGCAGTACTTC. This gives the protein CASSRGLAGGNSYEQYF.

The rearrangement joins TRBV5-1 to TRBJ2-1; no firm D call. There are 12 residues in the CDR3. Per the germline V gene, CDR1 is SGHRS and CDR2 is YFSETQ. Deletions cut 4 bases from V and 8 bases from J, with 10 bases between. This chain's CDR3 is CASSLPGDEQFF. CDR3 nucleotides: TGCGCCAGCAGCCTACCAGGTGATGAGCAGTTCTTC.